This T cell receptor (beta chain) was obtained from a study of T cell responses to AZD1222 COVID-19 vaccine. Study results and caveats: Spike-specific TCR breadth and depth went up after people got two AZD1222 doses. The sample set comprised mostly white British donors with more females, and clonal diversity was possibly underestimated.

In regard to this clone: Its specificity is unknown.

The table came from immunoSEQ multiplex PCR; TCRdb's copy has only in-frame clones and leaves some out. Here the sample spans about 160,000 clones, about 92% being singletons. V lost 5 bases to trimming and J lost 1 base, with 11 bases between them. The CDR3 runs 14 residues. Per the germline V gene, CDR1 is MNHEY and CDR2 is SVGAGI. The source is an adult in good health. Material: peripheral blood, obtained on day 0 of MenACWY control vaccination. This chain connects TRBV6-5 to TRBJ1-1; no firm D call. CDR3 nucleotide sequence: TGTGCCAGCAGTCGAACATTCCAGAACACTGAAGCTTTCTTT. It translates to CASSRTFQNTEAFF.